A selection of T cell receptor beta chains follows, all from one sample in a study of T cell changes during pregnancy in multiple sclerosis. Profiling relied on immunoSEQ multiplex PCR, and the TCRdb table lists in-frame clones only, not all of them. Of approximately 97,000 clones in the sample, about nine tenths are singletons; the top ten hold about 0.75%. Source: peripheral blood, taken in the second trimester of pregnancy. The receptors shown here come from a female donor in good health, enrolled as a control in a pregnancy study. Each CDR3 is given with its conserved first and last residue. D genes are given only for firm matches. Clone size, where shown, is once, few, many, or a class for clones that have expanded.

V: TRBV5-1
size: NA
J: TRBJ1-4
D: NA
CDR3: CASSLGNLGGEKLFF
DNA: TGCGCCAGCAGCTTGGGCAACTTGGGGGGTGAAAAACTGTTTTTT

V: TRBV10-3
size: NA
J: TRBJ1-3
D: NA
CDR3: CAISETGRLTIYF
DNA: TGTGCCATCAGTGAGACAGGGCGGCTCACCATATATTTT

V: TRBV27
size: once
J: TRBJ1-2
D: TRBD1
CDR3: CASSLLGGGEGYTF
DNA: TGTGCCAGCAGTTTATTAGGAGGGGGCGAGGGCTACACCTTC

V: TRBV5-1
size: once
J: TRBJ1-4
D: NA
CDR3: CASSLASSGGEKLFF
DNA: TGCGCCAGCAGCTTGGCCAGCAGCGGAGGAGAAAAACTGTTTTTT

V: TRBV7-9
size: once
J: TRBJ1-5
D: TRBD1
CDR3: CASSFDRGRSNQPQHF
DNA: TGTGCCAGCAGCTTCGACAGGGGCCGATCTAATCAGCCCCAGCATTTT

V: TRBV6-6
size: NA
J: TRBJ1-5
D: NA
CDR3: CASSYSFEGTNQPQHF
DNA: TGTGCCAGCAGTTACTCGTTTGAGGGAACGAATCAGCCCCAGCATTTT

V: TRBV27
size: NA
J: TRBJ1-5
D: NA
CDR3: CASSPSPSGYSNQPQHF
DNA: TGTGCCAGCAGTCCCTCCCCTAGCGGATATAGCAATCAGCCCCAGCATTTT

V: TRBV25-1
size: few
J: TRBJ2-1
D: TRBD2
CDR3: CASSGWSGASYNEQFF
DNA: TGTGCCAGCAGTGGATGGAGCGGGGCCTCCTACAATGAGCAGTTCTTC

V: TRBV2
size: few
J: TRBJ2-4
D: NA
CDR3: CASSERKGPAKNIQYF
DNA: TGTGCCAGCAGTGAACGAAAGGGGCCTGCCAAAAACATTCAGTACTTC

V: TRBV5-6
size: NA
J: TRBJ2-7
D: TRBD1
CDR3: CASSHAGLRQGTKQYF
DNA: TGTGCCAGCAGCCATGCCGGACTTAGACAGGGGACGAAGCAGTACTTC

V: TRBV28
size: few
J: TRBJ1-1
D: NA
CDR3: CASQAIEAFF
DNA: TGTGCCAGCCAGGCTATTGAAGCTTTCTTT

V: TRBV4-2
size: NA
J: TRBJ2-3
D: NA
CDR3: CASSQGYLYDTQYF
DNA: TGTGCCAGCAGCCAAGGCTATCTTTACGATACGCAGTATTTT

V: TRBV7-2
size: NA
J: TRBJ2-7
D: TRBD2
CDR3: CASSLGSGRSSYEQYF
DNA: TGTGCCAGCAGCTTAGGGAGCGGGAGGTCGTCCTACGAGCAGTACTTC

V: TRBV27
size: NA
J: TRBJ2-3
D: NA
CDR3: CASSLGSSRKDTQYF
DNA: TGTGCCAGCAGTTTAGGTTCGAGTCGCAAGGATACGCAGTATTTT

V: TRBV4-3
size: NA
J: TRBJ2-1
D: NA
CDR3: CASSQDGPGLNEQFF
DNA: TGCGCCAGCAGCCAAGACGGTCCAGGTCTCAATGAGCAGTTCTTC

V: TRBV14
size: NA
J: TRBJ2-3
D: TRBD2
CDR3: CASSQETSGDTQYF
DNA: TGTGCCAGCAGCCAAGAGACTAGCGGAGATACGCAGTATTTT

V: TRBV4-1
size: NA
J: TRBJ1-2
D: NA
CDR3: CASSQEGEGSGGYTF
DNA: TGCGCCAGCAGCCAAGAAGGGGAGGGTTCGGGCGGCTACACCTTC

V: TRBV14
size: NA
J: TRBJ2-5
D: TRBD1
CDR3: CASSLQGPPQETQYF
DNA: TGTGCCAGCAGCCTACAGGGGCCCCCACAAGAGACCCAGTACTTC

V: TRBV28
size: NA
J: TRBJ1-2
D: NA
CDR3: CASRSSGVGYGYTF
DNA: TGTGCCAGCAGAAGCTCGGGGGTCGGCTATGGCTACACCTTC

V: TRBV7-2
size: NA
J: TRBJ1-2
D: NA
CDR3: CASSPGAFYGYTF
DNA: TGTGCCAGCAGCCCCGGAGCCTTCTATGGCTACACCTTC

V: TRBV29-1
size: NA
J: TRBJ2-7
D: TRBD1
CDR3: CSVGTGASEQYF
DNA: TGCAGCGTAGGGACAGGGGCATCCGAGCAGTACTTC

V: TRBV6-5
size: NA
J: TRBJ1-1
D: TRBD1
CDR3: CASSSTGKDTEAFF
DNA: TGTGCCAGCAGTTCGACAGGGAAGGACACTGAAGCTTTCTTT

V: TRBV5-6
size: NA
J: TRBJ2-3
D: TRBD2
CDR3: CASSLSLGGLADTDTQYF
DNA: TGTGCCAGCAGCTTGAGTCTTGGGGGACTAGCGGACACAGATACGCAGTATTTT